The 9 T cell receptor beta chains listed next were all sequenced from one sample in a study of T cells expressing NK-cell markers. Using the 5' RACE reads, TCRdb records one entry per CDR3 protein without DNA. The repertoire table contains 440,000 or so distinct CDR3 sequences. Sequencing was performed on blood T cells: a sorted CD56 or NKG2C T cell subset, CD4+ or CD8+ T cells, or bulk PBMC T cells (not recorded which). These receptor sequences come from a woman aged 18 to 75 in good health.

The chain links TRBV9 to TRBJ2-1; with no DNA, the TCRdb D assignment of TRBD2 cannot be verified. From germline, CDR1 is SGDLS and CDR2 YYNGEE. The CDR3 is made up of 16 amino acids. The CDR3 sequence is CASSVGLAAPYNEQFF.

The chain uses TRBV30 and TRBJ2-1. This CDR3 is 12 amino acids long. Germline CDR1 is GTSNPN and CDR2 is SVGIG (reference sequence). This CDR3 reads CAWSLIGHEQFF.

The V gene is TRBV20-1, the J gene TRBJ1-1; TCRdb selects TRBD1, and the lack of DNA leaves this call unchecked. The CDR3 length is 16 residues. Germline V gives CDR1 DFQATT, CDR2 SNEGSKA (reference sequence). CDR3 amino acids: CSASPLRGEGSSEAFF.

The genes are TRBV15 and TRBJ2-2; TCRdb proposes TRBD1, but this gene call is untestable without DNA. CDR3 length: 15 residues. Germline values: CDR1 LNHNV, CDR2 YYDKDF (reference sequence). The CDR3 loop reads CATSRTETNTGELFF.

J is TRBJ2-3 and V is TRBV7-2. This CDR3 comprises 15 residues. CDR1 SGHTA and CDR2 FQGNSA come from the germline V gene. This CDR3 is CASSSVSGFTDTQYF.

This chain links TRBV11-2 with TRBJ2-1; the D call from TCRdb, TRBD1, cannot be confirmed without DNA. Germline V lookup: CDR1 SGHAT, CDR2 FQNNGV. This CDR3 has 14 amino acids. CDR3 amino acids: CASTPTGVSGEQFF.

The chain joins TRBV20-1 to TRBJ1-1; TCRdb selects TRBD1, and the lack of DNA leaves this call unchecked. The CDR3 extends over 14 amino acids. The V gene's germline CDR1 is DFQATT and CDR2 SNEGSKA (reference sequence). CDR3 protein: CSARDRRGQTEAFF.

The chain uses TRBV9 and TRBJ2-7; lacking DNA, the TRBD1 call made by TCRdb goes unchecked. Germline values: CDR1 SGDLS, CDR2 YYNGEE. The CDR3 contains 14 residues. The CDR3 here is CASSVASPGYEQYF.

The rearrangement uses TRBV11-1 and TRBJ2-1; no DNA is available, so the TRBD2 call from TCRdb remains unchecked. The CDR3 sequence is 18 residues long. CDR1 SGHAT and CDR2 FQDESV come from the germline V gene (reference sequence). The CDR3 here is CASSATTSGRAPFDEQFF.